The 10 T cell receptor beta chains listed next were all sequenced from one sample in a study of high-grade serous ovarian cancer treatment subgroups. Only in-frame clones appear in the TCRdb table, and some are missing; sequencing was by immunoSEQ multiplex PCR. The sample includes 35,000 to 45,000 clones, 79% of them seen just once. Tumor samples were taken before definitive surgery or chemotherapy. Sequenced: tumor tissue. The receptors stem from a human donor with high-grade serous ovarian cancer.

The J gene is TRBJ2-3, the V gene TRBV19; no definite D call. Germline CDR1 is LNHDA and CDR2 is SQIVND (reference sequence). CDR3 size: 14 residues. V lost 5 bases, J lost 2 bases, and 11 bases lay in between. Here the CDR3 reads CASSFWTFTDTQYF. DNA for the CDR3: TGTGCCAGTAGTTTTTGGACCTTCACAGATACGCAGTATTTT.

The rearrangement joins TRBV2 to TRBJ2-3; unclear D gene. The CDR3 sequence is 13 residues long. V lost 2 bases to trimming and J lost 7 bases, with 10 bases between them. Germline V gene data show CDR1 as SNHLY and CDR2 as FYNNEI. DNA for the CDR3: TGTGCCAGCAGTGAATGGAAAAGAAATACGCAGTATTTT. Translation gives CASSEWKRNTQYF.

V gene TRBV7-2 combines with J gene TRBJ2-7; tentatively, D is TRBD2 (5 bases). Germline loops: CDR1 SGHTA, CDR2 FQGNSA. The germline V and J ends were trimmed by 3 bases and 1 base, with 7 bases remaining between them. There are 13 residues in the CDR3. This CDR3 is CASSFRGSYEQYF. Here the CDR3 DNA reads TGTGCCAGCAGCTTCCGGGGATCCTACGAGCAGTACTTC.

There are a few counts of this clone. The chain uses TRBV18 and TRBJ2-7; 7 bases map to TRBD1. Germline V lookup: CDR1 KGHSH, CDR2 LQKENI. V trimming: 1 base; J trimming: 6 bases; junction bases outside the gene matches: 6. This CDR3 has 14 amino acids. Written as DNA, the CDR3 is TGTGCCAGCTCACCACTACAGGGGTCGAGCGAGCAGTACTTC. Amino acid sequence: CASSPLQGSSEQYF.

This clone was found once. This sequence joins TRBV5-6 and TRBJ1-6; D gene ambiguous. This CDR3 region has 14 residues. The germline V gene has CDR1 SGHDT and CDR2 YYEEEE. With 0 bases removed from V and 8 bases from J, the gap between germline ends came to 9 bases. The CDR3 loop reads CASSLVQADSPLHF. CDR3 bases: TGTGCCAGCAGCTTGGTTCAGGCGGATTCACCCCTCCACTTT.

The chain couples TRBV10-2 to TRBJ2-3; tentatively, D is TRBD1 or TRBD2 (5 bases each). The CDR3 has 14 residues. Germline V lookup: CDR1 WSHSY, CDR2 SAAADI. V was trimmed by 4 bases and J by 5 bases, leaving 13 bases between them. The CDR3 DNA is TGCGCCAGCAGTGGGACGGGACGGCGAGATACGCAGTATTTT. Protein product: CASSGTGRRDTQYF.

This clone has a handful of counts. CDR3 loop: CAIIDSPQNTEAFF. In DNA, the CDR3 is TGTGCCATCATAGACAGCCCCCAAAACACTGAAGCTTTCTTT. The rearrangement uses TRBV10-3 and TRBJ1-1, with a possible D match to TRBD1 (5 bases). This CDR3 has 14 amino acids. Germline assignment: CDR1 ENHRY and CDR2 SYGVKD. Trimming stripped 7 bases from V and 2 bases from J, with 14 bases between.

The rearrangement joins TRBV4-1 to TRBJ2-5; maybe TRBD2 (5 bases). Trimming shortened V by 0 bases and J by 2 bases, and 10 bases separated the two germline ends. There are 15 residues in the CDR3. The germline gives CDR1 MGHRA, CDR2 YSYEKL. The CDR3 protein is CASSQDGLAQETQYF. The CDR3 DNA is TGCGCCAGCAGCCAAGATGGGCTAGCACAAGAGACCCAGTACTTC.

CDR3 bases: TGTGCCAGCAGCCAAGACGGGGACAGCTCCTACGAGCAGTACTTC. It translates to CASSQDGDSSYEQYF. This chain connects TRBV4-2 to TRBJ2-7, with 7 bases identical to TRBD1. The V and J ends lost 0 bases and 0 bases, in that order; junction bases with no gene match: 2. The CDR3 extends over 15 amino acids. CDR1 is LGHNA, CDR2 YNFKEQ, per germline.

The V and J genes are TRBV5-5 and TRBJ2-6, with D unresolved. The ends were cut back, 2 bases at V and 2 bases at J, with 8 bases in the middle. This CDR3 contains 15 residues. Germline V lookup: CDR1 SGHKS, CDR2 YYEKEE (reference sequence). CDR3 amino acids: CASSFRSTGANVLTF. CDR3 DNA: TGTGCCAGCAGCTTTCGGTCCACTGGGGCCAACGTCCTGACTTTC.